This TCR beta chain is from a study of beta chain features in type 1 diabetes. Study information: When patients were set against healthy donors, age, gender and cell yields were similar. Findings and limits, study-wide: Highly expressing activated T cells could be over-counted with a cDNA template. Resolution of whether HLA type affects TCRB rearrangement was not achieved here.

For this clone: Its specificity is unknown.

Expressed TCRB transcripts were sequenced because the isolated RNA had all been reverse transcribed beforehand. Data came from immunoSEQ multiplex PCR; TCRdb stores just in-frame clones and leaves some out. This repertoire shows about 900,000 clones, roughly a sixth found once; its top ten account for about 0.02%. The CDR3 extends over 13 amino acids. V was clipped by 2 bases and J by 6 bases, with 7 bases between them. The germline V gene has CDR1 SNHLY and CDR2 FYNNEI. The chain combines TRBV2 with TRBJ2-2; the D is unclear. The sample consisted of naive CD4+ T cells from blood. The receptor was derived from a young woman in good health. CDR3 protein: CASSELPAGELFF. The CDR3 DNA reads TGTGCCAGCAGTGAACTCCCCGCCGGGGAGCTGTTTTTT.